Below, 26 T cell receptor beta chains from the same sample are listed, as sequenced in a study of spatial heterogeneity in lung cancer. Time point denoted: blood at routine non-recurrence follow-up after resection. From the 5' RACE reads, TCRdb called clonotypes with MiXCR, one entry per CDR3 protein. The data contain under 75,000 distinct CDR3 sequences, 8% to 9% of them singletons. The source was PBMCs, collected at follow-up. Source of these receptors: a female donor with early-stage non-small cell lung cancer.

This clonotype was observed at least ten times. V is TRBV4-2 and J is TRBJ2-1; D is possibly TRBD2 (6 bases). CDR1 and CDR2 from the germline V gene are LGHNA and YNFKEQ. There are 15 residues in the CDR3. V was shortened by 1 base and J by 6 bases, with 13 bases between the two germline ends. CDR3 protein: CASSQVGGAVNEQFF. CDR3 nucleotides: TGTGCCAGCAGCCAAGTGGGCGGGGCTGTCAATGAGCAGTTCTTC.

By its share, this clonotype is medium-sized. The genes are TRBV24-1 and TRBJ2-2; 8 nucleotides agree with TRBD1. Germline V lookup: CDR1 KGHDR, CDR2 SFDVKD. The CDR3 has 14 residues. V shed 10 bases and J 3 bases; nucleotides not matched to a gene: 6. The CDR3 here is CATRTGPDTGELFF. The CDR3 DNA sequence: TGTGCCACTAGGACAGGGCCGGACACCGGGGAGCTGTTTTTT.

The chain couples TRBV6-5 to TRBJ2-5, with 8 bases aligning to TRBD1. The CDR3 is 13 residues long. V was clipped by 6 bases and J by 6 bases; unmatched bases: 6. From germline, CDR1 is MNHEY and CDR2 SVGAGI. DNA of the CDR3: TGTGCCAGCAGAAGCCGACAGGGGCAGACCCAGTACTTC. This gives the protein CASRSRQGQTQYF.

This clonotype has ten or more counts. V gene TRBV7-8 combines with J gene TRBJ1-1; 10 nucleotides match TRBD1. V trimming: 3 bases; J trimming: 3 bases; junction bases outside the gene matches: 13. Looked up from germline, CDR1 is SGHVS and CDR2 is FQNEAQ. The CDR3 totals 18 residues. This chain's CDR3 is CASSFKSLGQGLDTEAFF. The CDR3 DNA sequence: TGTGCCAGCAGCTTTAAGAGCTTGGGACAGGGGTTAGACACTGAAGCTTTCTTT.

This clonotype has a count of ten or more. The chain carries TRBV5-1 and TRBJ2-5; D is unclear. The CDR3 runs 12 residues. V gave up 2 bases and J gave up 13 bases, with 15 bases separating them. Germline CDR1 and CDR2: SGHRS and YFSETQ. The CDR3: CASSFALDGPYF. CDR3 DNA sequence: TGCGCCAGCAGCTTCGCCCTGGACGGTCCGTACTTC. The whole variable domain, filled in from reference TRBV5-1 and TRBJ2-5, reads KAGVTQTPRYLIKTRGQQVTLSCSPISGHRSVSWYQQTPGQGLQFLFEYFSETQRNKGNFPGRFSGRQFSNSRSEMNVSTLELGDSALYLCASSFALDGPYFGPGTRLLVL.

This clonotype has a handful of counts. A read error may account for a junction end that differs from germline. The rearrangement uses TRBV4-1 and TRBJ1-5, with 7 nucleotides matching TRBD1. CDR3 length: 16 residues. Germline loops: CDR1 MGHRA, CDR2 YSYEKL. As DNA, the CDR3 is TGCGACAGCAGCCAAGAGGGAGACAGGGCAAATCAGCCCCAGCATTTT. This sequence encodes CDSSQEGDRANQPQHF.

This clonotype appeared many times. The chain links TRBV5-1 to TRBJ2-2; 8 bases match TRBD1. The V gene end was trimmed by 2 bases and the J gene end by 3 bases; junction bases not matched to a gene: 9. This CDR3 has 17 residues. Germline CDR1 and CDR2: SGHRS and YFSETQ. The CDR3 sequence: CASSFSPGGLDTGELFF. For the CDR3, the DNA is TGCGCCAGCAGCTTTTCGCCAGGGGGCTTGGACACCGGGGAGCTGTTTTTT. Full variable domain (rest looked up from reference TRBV5-1 and TRBJ2-2): KAGVTQTPRYLIKTRGQQVTLSCSPISGHRSVSWYQQTPGQGLQFLFEYFSETQRNKGNFPGRFSGRQFSNSRSEMNVSTLELGDSALYLCASSFSPGGLDTGELFFGEGSRLTVL.

This clonotype was detected only a few times. The chain links TRBV20-1 to TRBJ2-1, with 10 bases identical to TRBD2. Germline-derived CDR1 and CDR2 are DFQATT and SNEGSKA (reference sequence). Trimming cost V 3 bases and J 3 bases; bases outside gene matches: 11. CDR3 length: 17 residues. The CDR3 nucleotides read TGCAGTGCTAGGTCACCCCCCGGGACTAGCGTCTACAATGAGCAGTTCTTC. Residues: CSARSPPGTSVYNEQFF.

The CDR3 nucleotides are TGTGCCAGCGGCAGGGGCGAGGAGACCCAGTACTTC. It codes for CASGRGEETQYF. This chain joins TRBV7-3 and TRBJ2-5, with D maybe TRBD1 (6 bases). V lost 8 bases and J 5 bases, leaving 12 bases between the germline ends. Per the germline V gene, CDR1 is SGHTA and CDR2 is FQGTGA. This CDR3 spans 12 amino acids.

This clonotype turned up a few times. The rearrangement uses TRBV15 and TRBJ2-7; 12 bases agree with TRBD1. The CDR3 is 15 amino acids. CDR1 LNHNV and CDR2 YYDKDF come from the germline V gene (reference sequence). Losses at the gene ends were 5 bases for V and 2 bases for J; bases not matched to a gene: 4. CDR3 bases: TGTGCCACCAGCGTGGGGACAGGGGGCACCTACGAGCAGTACTTC. Amino acids: CATSVGTGGTYEQYF.

This clonotype was observed at least ten times. The rearrangement uses TRBV2 and TRBJ1-5, with TRBD1 as a possible D gene (5 bases). The ends were cut back, 8 bases at V and 2 bases at J, with 19 bases in the middle. Per the germline V gene, CDR1 is SNHLY and CDR2 is FYNNEI. The CDR3 length is 16 residues. The CDR3 sequence: CASSGGTTVGNQPQHF. CDR3 sequence (DNA): TGTGCCAGCTCGGGAGGGACCACGGTGGGCAATCAGCCCCAGCATTTT.

This clonotype came up many times. This chain connects TRBV2 to TRBJ2-3; the match to TRBD2 covers 7 bases. After removal of 6 bases from V and 3 bases from J, the junction contained 3 bases not matched to a gene. CDR3 length: 13 amino acids. CDR1 and CDR2 (germline): SNHLY, FYNNEI. CDR3: CASRISGTDTQYF. The DNA for the CDR3 is TGTGCCAGCAGGATTAGCGGGACAGATACGCAGTATTTT.

There are a few counts of this clonotype. The V gene is TRBV28, the J gene TRBJ1-6; tentatively, D is TRBD1 (5 bases). Germline assignment: CDR1 MDHEN and CDR2 SYDVKM. V lost 3 bases and J lost 6, with 9 bases in between. This CDR3 has 14 amino acids. CDR3 sequence (DNA): TGTGCCAGCAGTTTGATACAGGCTAATTCACCCCTCCACTTT. This codes for CASSLIQANSPLHF.

This clonotype occurred many times. This chain connects TRBV5-4 to TRBJ1-2; TRBD1 matches 7 bases. The germline CDR1 and CDR2 sequences are SGHNT and YYREEE (reference sequence). This CDR3 is built from 16 residues. V lost 3 bases to trimming and J lost 8 bases; unmatched junction nucleotides: 16. The CDR3 nucleotides read TGTGCCAGCAGCTCCCTTCAACGACAGGGCCTTTGGGGCTACACCTTC. Amino acids: CASSSLQRQGLWGYTF.

Notes on this clonotype: This clone may be a read error of a much larger clone one base away. The gene calls are TRBV27 and TRBJ2-1, with TRBD2 identical over 7 bases. Germline trimming cut 7 bases from V and 2 bases from J; bases unmatched to any gene: 17. Germline CDR1 and CDR2: MNHEY and SMNVEV (reference sequence). This CDR3 has 18 residues. The CDR3 reads CASKGREREGLPYNEQFF. In DNA, the CDR3 is TGTGCCAGCAAGGGGAGGGAAAGAGAAGGATTGCCCTACAATGAGCAGTTCTTC.

The chain employs TRBV29-1 and TRBJ2-1, with 8 bases that match TRBD1. CDR3 length: 12 residues. Germline CDR1 SQVTM, CDR2 ANQGSEA. Unmatched junction bases numbered 2, after V lost 2 bases and J lost 8 bases. The DNA of the CDR3 is TGCAGCGTTGAAATACAGGGGGATGAGCAGTTCTTC. Its protein product is CSVEIQGDEQFF.

This chain links TRBV20-1 with TRBJ2-7; 9 nucleotides align to TRBD2. The germline CDR1 and CDR2 sequences are DFQATT and SNEGSKA (reference sequence). V shed 3 bases and J 0 bases; nucleotides not matched to a gene: 9. The CDR3 sequence is 16 residues long. CDR3 residues: CSASGGLARSSYEQYF. CDR3 in DNA: TGCAGTGCTAGTGGGGGACTAGCTAGGAGCTCCTACGAGCAGTACTTC.

This clonotype came up a few times. The chain recombines TRBV12-3 or TRBV12-4 with TRBJ2-3; D is undetermined. V lost 4 bases and J lost 2, with 13 bases in between. This CDR3 is built from 15 residues. This chain's CDR3 is CASSSAGLFTDTQYF. The CDR3, as DNA: TGTGCCAGCAGTTCGGCAGGTCTTTTCACAGATACGCAGTATTTT.

Turning to this clonotype: A read error is possible here, since a much larger clone lies one base away. The chain joins TRBV3-1 to TRBJ1-2; tentatively, D is TRBD1 (5 bases). The V gene lost 4 bases and the J gene lost 4 bases, with 16 bases spanning the gap. This CDR3 is built from 15 residues. The germline V gene has CDR1 LGHDT and CDR2 YNNKEL (reference sequence). The CDR3, as DNA: TGTGCCAGCAGCCCATCCTGGGGGGGATTCTATGGCTACACCTTC. It specifies CASSPSWGGFYGYTF.

The chain employs TRBV10-1 and TRBJ2-4; maybe TRBD2 (6 bases). This CDR3 is 14 amino acids long. V was cut by 6 bases and J by 1 base, with 10 bases left in between. Looked up from germline, CDR1 is WNHNN and CDR2 is SYGVQD (reference sequence). CDR3 sequence (DNA): TGCGCCAGCAGCGACGGGGGTGCCAAAAACATTCAGTACTTC. This codes for CASSDGGAKNIQYF.

This clonotype was detected many times. This rearrangement joins TRBV20-1 to TRBJ2-1; D possibly corresponds to TRBD2 (6 bases). The CDR3 covers 12 residues. Germline CDR1 DFQATT, CDR2 SNEGSKA (reference sequence). V lost 1 base and J lost 6, with 7 bases in between. The CDR3 spells CSARGSGNEQFF. In nucleotides, the CDR3 is TGCAGTGCTAGAGGTAGCGGCAATGAGCAGTTCTTC.

This clonotype was recorded many times. This chain links TRBV2 with TRBJ1-1; 7 bases map to TRBD1. The CDR3 extends over 14 amino acids. The trim removed 7 bases at V and 1 base at J, leaving 6 bases unmatched. CDR1 is SNHLY and CDR2 is FYNNEI in the germline V gene. The CDR3 DNA follows: TGTGCCAGCACCCAGGACAGGTCGAACACTGAAGCTTTCTTT. Translation: CASTQDRSNTEAFF.

This clonotype was observed at least ten times. The chain joins TRBV30 to TRBJ2-1, with 13 bases that match TRBD2. V dropped 4 bases and J dropped 6; count of bases not matched to a gene: 3. Germline V gives CDR1 GTSNPN, CDR2 SVGIG (reference sequence). CDR3 length: 14 amino acids. The CDR3 nucleotides read TGTGCCTGGAAAGGACTAGCGGGAGTCAATGAGCAGTTCTTC. Amino acids: CAWKGLAGVNEQFF. Variable domain in full (rest from reference TRBV30 and TRBJ2-1): SQTIHQWPATLVQPVGSPLSLECTVEGTSNPNLYWYRQAAGRGLQLLFYSVGIGQISSEVPQNLSASRPQDRQFILSSKKLLLSDSGFYLCAWKGLAGVNEQFFGPGTRLTVL.

This clonotype was seen more than once but under ten times. V and J are TRBV20-1 and TRBJ2-4, with 8 nucleotides matching TRBD1. CDR3 size: 15 residues. CDR1 and CDR2 (germline): DFQATT, SNEGSKA (reference sequence). The ends lost 6 bases at V and 1 base at J; junction bases unmatched: 8. CDR3 sequence reads: CSAHGQGRAKNIQYF. CDR3 bases: TGCAGTGCCCACGGACAGGGACGGGCCAAAAACATTCAGTACTTC.

This clonotype was detected many times. The V gene is TRBV4-2, the J gene TRBJ2-2; 9 bases align to TRBD2. The V gene end was trimmed by 4 bases and the J gene end by 5 bases; junction bases not matched to a gene: 5. The CDR3 has 15 residues. CDR1 and CDR2 from the germline V gene are LGHNA and YNFKEQ. The CDR3 DNA reads as TGTGCCAGCAGCCCCCGGACTAGCGCAACCGGGGAGCTGTTTTTT. It translates to CASSPRTSATGELFF.

This clonotype was counted at least ten times. The chain has TRBV29-1 and TRBJ2-5; tentatively, D is TRBD2 (6 bases). Germline V gene data show CDR1 as SQVTM and CDR2 as ANQGSEA. Trimming stripped 5 bases from V and 4 bases from J, with 11 bases between. This CDR3 spans 12 amino acids. The CDR3, as DNA: TGCAGCGTTAGTGATAGCGGAGAGACCCAGTACTTC. It encodes CSVSDSGETQYF.